The 19 T cell receptor beta chains in this list originate from one sample, sequenced in a study of T-cell reconstitution after alpha-beta-depleted transplantation in children. Using unique molecular identifiers, the investigators prepared the TCRbeta library. TCRdb re-called the PCR reads with MiXCR, one entry per CDR3 protein. The table includes 100,000 to 150,000 distinct CDR3 sequences, roughly 23% detected once. The source material was PBMCs, mostly from graft donor cells, sampled 180 days after TCRalphabeta/CD19-depleted stem cell transplant. These receptors came from a male patient between 2 and 10 years old who had a stem cell transplant for chronic granulomatous disease, so the T cells may come from the graft donor.

This clonotype was recorded many times. This rearrangement joins TRBV4-1 to TRBJ1-2, with 11 bases fitting TRBD1. V trimming: 2 bases; J trimming: 5 bases; junction bases outside the gene matches: 4. Germline CDR1 reads MGHRA; CDR2 reads YSYEKL. The CDR3 has 15 residues. The CDR3 DNA sequence: TGCGCCAGCAGCCAACCGGACAGGGGGCCATATGGCTACACCTTC. It yields the protein CASSQPDRGPYGYTF.

This clonotype was seen more than once but under ten times. The chain combines TRBV7-9 with TRBJ2-2; D gene unclear. The CDR3 is made up of 15 amino acids. CDR1 and CDR2 (germline): SEHNR, FQNEAQ (reference sequence). Trimming removed 8 bases at V and 1 base at J, with 14 bases between. The CDR3 reads CASLRVWENTGELFF. CDR3 nucleotide sequence: TGTGCCAGCCTTCGGGTATGGGAGAACACCGGGGAGCTGTTTTTT.

This clonotype was picked up many times. The J gene is TRBJ1-1, the V gene TRBV14; D gene ambiguous. This CDR3 region has 16 residues. Germline CDR1 reads SGHDN; CDR2 reads FVKESK. V gave up 0 bases and J gave up 1 base, with 12 bases separating them. The CDR3 spells CASSQDWRRANTEAFF. The CDR3 region has the DNA TGTGCCAGCAGCCAAGATTGGCGGAGGGCGAACACTGAAGCTTTCTTT. Together with reference TRBV14 and TRBJ1-1, the CDR3 gives the full variable domain: EAGVTQFPSHSVIEKGQTVTLRCDPISGHDNLYWYRRVMGKEIKFLLHFVKESKQDESGMPNNRFLAERTGGTYSTLKVQPAELEDSGVYFCASSQDWRRANTEAFFGQGTRLTVV.

The V and J genes are TRBV11-2 and TRBJ2-7, with D perhaps assigned TRBD1 or TRBD2 (5 bases each). The CDR3 consists of 14 residues. CDR1 and CDR2 from the germline V gene are SGHAT and FQNNGV. The V end was cut by 5 bases, the J end by 5 bases, with 16 bases between. CDR3 residues: CASSPPGPRDEQYF. The CDR3 coding sequence is TGTGCCAGCAGCCCACCGGGACCTCGAGACGAGCAGTACTTC. The whole variable domain, remainder taken from reference TRBV11-2 and TRBJ2-7, is EAGVAQSPRYKIIEKRQSVAFWCNPISGHATLYWYQQILGQGPKLLIQFQNNGVVDDSQLPKDRFSAERLKGVDSTLKIQPAKLEDSAVYLCASSPPGPRDEQYFGPGTRLTVT.

The sample holds many counts of this clonotype. The V gene is TRBV11-2, the J gene TRBJ2-3; TRBD1 matches 9 bases. From germline, CDR1 is SGHAT and CDR2 FQNNGV. The CDR3 loop spans 16 amino acids. The junction had 10 bases not matched to a gene; V was cut back by 4 bases and J by 5 bases. As DNA, the CDR3 is TGTGCCAGCAGCTCCCGGACAGGGGTATGGGTAGATACGCAGTATTTT. This codes for CASSSRTGVWVDTQYF.

This clonotype was recorded at least ten times. This chain uses TRBV7-2 with TRBJ2-7, with 7 nucleotides matching TRBD2. Germline V gene sequence: CDR1 SGHTA, CDR2 FQGNSA. Losses at the gene ends were 5 bases for V and 1 base for J; bases not matched to a gene: 8. The length of the CDR3 is 15 residues. The CDR3 region has the DNA TGTGCCAGCAGCCTAGAGGGGACTACATCCTACGAGCAGTACTTC. It codes for CASSLEGTTSYEQYF.

The chain joins TRBV29-1 to TRBJ1-2; D ambiguous. Germline lookup yields CDR1 SQVTM and CDR2 ANQGSEA. Trimming left V 4 bases short and J 10 bases short, with 16 bases between. The CDR3 extends over 12 amino acids. The CDR3 bases are TGCAGCGTTGGGACCGGGCCTGCTACCTACACCTTC. Protein: CSVGTGPATYTF.

This clonotype was seen a few times. The V gene is TRBV5-1, the J gene TRBJ2-7; no clear D. There are 14 residues in the CDR3. V lost 4 bases, J lost 2 bases, and 13 bases lay in between. From germline, CDR1 is SGHRS and CDR2 YFSETQ. CDR3 region: CASSPGSYPYEQYF. As DNA, the CDR3 is TGCGCCAGCAGCCCAGGCTCATATCCCTACGAGCAGTACTTC.

The V call is TRBV5-1, the J call TRBJ2-7; TRBD2 matches at 9 bases. V gave up 0 bases and J gave up 0 bases; unmatched junction bases: 7. This CDR3 region has 17 residues. In germline, CDR1 is SGHRS, CDR2 YFSETQ. CDR3: CASSLGLLAGSSYEQYF. The CDR3 region has the DNA TGCGCCAGCAGCTTGGGACTTCTAGCGGGAAGCTCCTACGAGCAGTACTTC.

This clonotype was seen a handful of times. CDR3: CSVVNGLYYEQYF. In nucleotides, the CDR3 is TGCAGCGTTGTAAACGGACTTTACTACGAGCAGTACTTC. The V gene is TRBV29-1, the J gene TRBJ2-7; D is possibly TRBD2 (5 bases). The V gene's germline CDR1 is SQVTM and CDR2 ANQGSEA. CDR3 length equals 13 residues. Trimming pared 4 bases from V and 3 bases from J, leaving 13 bases between.

The gene calls are TRBV7-2 and TRBJ2-1, with 8 bases lining up with TRBD2. CDR3 size: 16 residues. Trimming removed 3 bases from V and 3 bases from J; junction bases left unmatched: 7. The V gene's germline CDR1 is SGHTA and CDR2 FQGNSA. The CDR3 coding sequence is TGTGCCAGCAGCTTTCAAGCGGGAGTCGGCTACAATGAGCAGTTCTTC. It is translated as CASSFQAGVGYNEQFF.

This clonotype has only a few counts. The CDR3 protein is CASSLAGRNIQYF. The CDR3 DNA reads as TGTGCCAGCAGCTTAGCGGGGCGAAACATTCAGTACTTC. The chain joins TRBV7-9 to TRBJ2-4, with a weak D call TRBD1 (5 bases). CDR3 length: 13 amino acids. Germline CDR1 and CDR2: SEHNR and FQNEAQ (reference sequence). V was cut by 0 bases and J by 6 bases, with 6 bases left in between.

This clonotype has at least ten counts. This chain connects TRBV7-8 to TRBJ1-2; no firm D call. Trimming shortened V by 1 base and J by 6 bases, and 6 bases separated the two germline ends. Germline lookup yields CDR1 SGHVS and CDR2 FQNEAQ. CDR3 length equals 12 residues. CDR3 sequence: CASSLVGDGYTF. The CDR3 nucleotides are TGTGCCAGCAGCTTAGTCGGGGATGGCTACACCTTC. Combining the CDR3 with reference TRBV7-8 and TRBJ1-2 gives the whole variable domain GAGVSQSPRYKVAKRGQDVALRCDPISGHVSLFWYQQALGQGPEFLTYFQNEAQLDKSGLPSDRFFAERPEGSVSTLKIQRTQQEDSAVYLCASSLVGDGYTFGSGTRLTVV.

This clonotype was counted ten times or more. The chain uses TRBV5-6 and TRBJ2-7; D perhaps matches TRBD2 (6 bases). The V and J ends lost 2 bases and 2 bases respectively, with 11 bases between them. The CDR3 loop spans 14 amino acids. Germline V CDR1 and CDR2: SGHDT, YYEEEE. The CDR3 DNA follows: TGTGCCAGCAGCTTCCGGGACTTACCCTACGAGCAGTACTTC. It is translated as CASSFRDLPYEQYF.

In its sample, this clonotype was seen a few times. The chain carries TRBV4-3 and TRBJ2-1; 9 nucleotides agree with TRBD1. The CDR3 runs to 17 residues. V was clipped by 0 bases and J by 2 bases; unmatched bases: 5. CDR1 is LGHNA and CDR2 is YSLEER in the germline V gene. This CDR3 is CASSQDLGQGTYNEQFF. The CDR3 bases are TGCGCCAGCAGCCAAGATTTGGGACAGGGTACCTACAATGAGCAGTTCTTC.

This clonotype has more than one count but fewer than ten. This chain connects TRBV20-1 to TRBJ2-1; D is perhaps TRBD2 (5 bases). The CDR3 length is 12 residues. The germline V and J ends were trimmed by 0 bases and 7 bases, with 7 bases remaining between them. The germline CDR1 and CDR2 sequences are DFQATT and SNEGSKA (reference sequence). The CDR3 loop is CSARDGGNEQFF. CDR3 in DNA: TGCAGTGCTAGAGATGGAGGTAATGAGCAGTTCTTC.

This chain connects TRBV7-9 to TRBJ2-1; TRBD2 matches 7 bases. The CDR3 extends over 15 amino acids. Germline V gene data show CDR1 as SEHNR and CDR2 as FQNEAQ (reference sequence). V shed 0 bases, J shed 5 bases, and the junction held 4 bases outside the gene matches. The CDR3 here is CASSLAGGRDNEQFF. The CDR3 bases are TGTGCCAGCAGCTTAGCTGGCGGGAGAGACAATGAGCAGTTCTTC.

The chain is built from TRBV20-1 and TRBJ2-5, with unresolved D. Germline values: CDR1 DFQATT, CDR2 SNEGSKA (reference sequence). V gave up 5 bases and J gave up 4 bases, with 11 bases separating them. The CDR3 is 12 residues long. CDR3 DNA: TGCAGTGCTCGAAAGGAAGGAGAGACCCAGTACTTC. It codes for CSARKEGETQYF.

This clonotype showed up just a few times. The V and J genes are TRBV9 and TRBJ2-1; 9 bases line up with TRBD1. V trimming: 4 bases; J trimming: 4 bases; junction bases outside the gene matches: 6. In germline, CDR1 is SGDLS, CDR2 YYNGEE. The CDR3 spans 15 residues. The CDR3 sequence: CASSRRDREYNEQFF. The CDR3, as DNA: TGTGCCAGCAGCCGCCGGGACAGGGAGTACAATGAGCAGTTCTTC.